The following is a TCR beta chain sequence with its context. Its target is not known. This sample was taken from a study of cytomegalovirus exposure and HLA in healthy donors. The overall study: Ancestry clustering placed around 81% of more than 350 genotyped donors in the Caucasian-associated cluster. Study-wide results and limits: Analyses of presence and absence presupposed an approximately uniform sequencing depth across donors. In a later analysis, TCR association rates varied by HLA locus: DRB1 most, HLA-C fewest.

The germline V gene encodes CDR1 SGHAT and CDR2 FQNNGV. The CDR3 consists of 13 residues. The V end was cut by 3 bases, the J end by 11 bases, with 13 bases between. This PCR relied on a set of 60 Vbeta primers and 13 Jbeta primers. Sequenced by immunoSEQ multiplex PCR; TCRdb stores in-frame clones only, minus some. The sample shows around 130,000 clones, approximately 85% of them seen only once. Material for sequencing was PBMCs. This sequence joins TRBV11-2 and TRBJ2-2; a possible D gene is TRBD2 (6 bases). The TCR comes from a male donor in good health and CMV-seropositive. The CDR3 sequence is CASSLLGGGELFF. The CDR3 nucleotides read TGTGCCAGCAGCTTGCTCGGGGGAGGAGAGCTGTTTTTT.